The 28 T cell receptor beta chains below were found in one sample sequenced in a study of blood T cell repertoires in COVID-19. The repertoire was sequenced with immunoSEQ multiplex PCR; TCRdb's copy has only in-frame clones and lacks some. The repertoire has 100,000 to 150,000 clones, nearly 90% of them found once; the top ten carry roughly 1.2%. The sequenced material came from peripheral blood. The origin of the receptors is a woman aged 80 or older with acute or convalescent COVID-19.

The gene calls are TRBV4-2 and TRBJ1-6, with unresolved D. This CDR3 has 16 amino acids. Germline CDR1 is LGHNA and CDR2 is YNFKEQ. Trimming removed 0 bases at V and 7 bases at J, with 13 bases between. The CDR3 sequence: CASSQEWEIRNSPLHF. In DNA form, the CDR3 reads TGTGCCAGCAGCCAAGAATGGGAGATAAGGAATTCACCCCTCCACTTT.

V is TRBV6-4 and J is TRBJ2-1, with TRBD2 identical over 8 bases. Germline assignment: CDR1 MRHNA and CDR2 SNTAGT. J lost 2 bases, V lost 4 bases, and 4 bases had no gene match. The length of the CDR3 is 15 residues. CDR3 amino acids: CASSVSSGPYNEQFF. In nucleotides, the CDR3 is TGTGCCAGCAGTGTATCTAGCGGGCCCTACAATGAGCAGTTCTTC.

The V call is TRBV2, the J call TRBJ2-5; 8 positions match TRBD1. The CDR3 spans 15 residues. V shed 7 bases, J shed 0 bases, and the junction held 7 bases outside the gene matches. The germline CDR1 and CDR2 sequences are SNHLY and FYNNEI. CDR3 amino acids: CASTPQGENQETQYF. CDR3 coding DNA: TGTGCCAGCACTCCACAGGGGGAAAACCAAGAGACCCAGTACTTC.

The chain joins TRBV5-3 to TRBJ2-4; D is ambiguous. TRBV5-3 qualifies as an ORF whose function is uncertain. The CDR3 runs 17 residues. Trimming shortened V by 0 bases and J by 0 bases, and 13 bases separated the two germline ends. The CDR3 region has the DNA TGTGCCAGAAGCTTGGAGCCCGGGTTCGGAGCCAAAAACATTCAGTACTTC. It specifies CARSLEPGFGAKNIQYF.

The rearrangement uses TRBV18 and TRBJ2-4, with D perhaps matching TRBD1 (5 bases). Germline V gene data show CDR1 as KGHSH and CDR2 as LQKENI. V was clipped by 4 bases and J by 0 bases, with 19 bases between them. This CDR3 spans 18 amino acids. CDR3 sequence: CASSLQRQSHLAKNIQYF. The CDR3 bases are TGTGCCAGCTCACTACAACGACAGTCTCATCTAGCCAAAAACATTCAGTACTTC. The full variable domain, its missing parts supplied by reference TRBV18 and TRBJ2-4, is NAGVMQNPRHLVRRRGQEARLRCSPMKGHSHVYWYRQLPEEGLKFMVYLQKENIIDESGMPKERFSAEFPKEGPSILRIQQVVRGDSAAYFCASSLQRQSHLAKNIQYFGAGTRLSVL.

The chain couples TRBV5-1 to TRBJ2-3; TRBD2 might be the D (5 bases). V was cut by 0 bases and J by 0 bases, with 8 bases left in between. This CDR3 is 15 amino acids long. Germline V lookup: CDR1 SGHRS, CDR2 YFSETQ. For the CDR3, the DNA is TGCGCCAGCAGCTTGGCCCGGACTAGCACAGATACGCAGTATTTT. Its protein product is CASSLARTSTDTQYF.

This rearrangement joins TRBV6-1 to TRBJ1-6; D call uncertain. V dropped 3 bases and J dropped 0 bases, with 9 bases sitting between them. Germline V CDR1 and CDR2: MNHNS, SASEGT. The CDR3 is 16 amino acids. The CDR3 loop reads CASSETQSSYNSPLHF. CDR3 DNA sequence: TGTGCCAGCAGTGAGACACAAAGCTCCTATAATTCACCCCTCCACTTT.

This rearrangement joins TRBV5-1 to TRBJ1-2, with 11 bases that match TRBD1. Trimming took 4 bases from V and 8 from J; bases not matched to a gene: 10. Looked up from germline, CDR1 is SGHRS and CDR2 is YFSETQ. The length of the CDR3 is 15 residues. CDR3 sequence: CASSTRTGGREGYTF. As DNA, the CDR3 is TGCGCCAGCAGCACCAGGACAGGGGGCAGGGAGGGCTACACCTTC.

The chain links TRBV2 to TRBJ2-5; possible D gene TRBD1, 5 bases. The CDR3 contains 13 residues. Germline lookup yields CDR1 SNHLY and CDR2 FYNNEI. The germline V and J ends were trimmed by 9 bases and 2 bases, with 13 bases remaining between them. The CDR3 DNA is TGTGCCAGTACGCAGGGCATACAAGAGACCCAGTACTTC. It specifies CASTQGIQETQYF.

This chain links TRBV11-2 with TRBJ1-1; D remains unclear. V was clipped by 1 base and J by 5 bases, with 14 bases between them. Looked up from germline, CDR1 is SGHAT and CDR2 is FQNNGV. The CDR3 runs 15 residues. The DNA of the CDR3 is TGTGCCAGCAGCTTAGGGTTTGACGGGTTTACTGAAGCTTTCTTT. Protein sequence: CASSLGFDGFTEAFF.

This sequence joins TRBV6-4 and TRBJ1-5; TRBD1 is a possible D gene (5 bases). Per germline, CDR1 MRHNA and CDR2 SNTAGT. The CDR3 has 14 residues. The ends were cut back, 8 bases at V and 5 bases at J, with 16 bases in the middle. CDR3 in amino acids: CASYTVGPYQPQHF. CDR3 bases: TGTGCCAGCTACACCGTGGGGCCCTATCAGCCCCAGCATTTT.

The V gene is TRBV7-2, the J gene TRBJ2-7, with 16 bases matching TRBD2. CDR3 length: 18 amino acids. Germline V gene lookup returns CDR1 SGHTA and CDR2 FQGNSA. V shed 4 bases, J shed 3 bases, and the junction held 9 bases outside the gene matches. The CDR3 nucleotides read TGTGCCAGCAGCTCGCCGGGACTAGCGGGAGGGTTTTACTACGAGCAGTACTTC. Translating gives CASSSPGLAGGFYYEQYF.

The chain is built from TRBV9 and TRBJ2-7, with 12 positions matching TRBD2. V lost 0 bases and J lost 5; bases outside the gene matches: 0. Germline V lookup: CDR1 SGDLS, CDR2 YYNGEE. The CDR3 is 14 amino acids. CDR3 region: CASSVGLAGDEQYF. The DNA for the CDR3 is TGTGCCAGCAGCGTAGGACTAGCGGGAGACGAGCAGTACTTC.

This chain uses TRBV7-2 with TRBJ1-6; 9 bases are shared with TRBD1. J gave up 6 bases and V 2 bases, and 11 bases lay outside the gene matches. CDR1 SGHTA and CDR2 FQGNSA come from the germline V gene. This CDR3 spans 18 amino acids. The CDR3 DNA is TGTGCCAGCAGCTTACGCGGGACAGGGACCCTTGGTAATTCACCCCTCCACTTT. Translation gives CASSLRGTGTLGNSPLHF. Filled out from reference TRBV7-2 and TRBJ1-6, the complete variable domain reads GAGVSQSPSNKVTEKGKDVELRCDPISGHTALYWYRQSLGQGLEFLIYFQGNSAPDKSGLPSDRFSAERTGGSVSTLTIQRTQQEDSAVYLCASSLRGTGTLGNSPLHFGNGTRLTVT.

J is TRBJ2-2 and V is TRBV6-5, with D uncertain. The germline V gene has CDR1 MNHEY and CDR2 SVGAGI. V lost 6 bases, J lost 1 base, and 9 bases lay in between. The CDR3 runs 14 residues. Written as DNA, the CDR3 is TGTGCCAGCAGCGGTGCCCAGAACACCGGGGAGCTGTTTTTT. Translating gives CASSGAQNTGELFF.

The V gene is TRBV3-1 (or the pseudogene TRBV3-2), the J gene TRBJ1-2, with D unclear. Trimming stripped 1 base from V and 2 bases from J, with 8 bases between. The CDR3 is made up of 14 amino acids. From germline, CDR1 is LGHDT and CDR2 YNNKEL (reference sequence). For the CDR3, the DNA is TGTGCCAGCAGCCAAGTAGAGACAAACTATGGCTACACCTTC. Amino acids: CASSQVETNYGYTF.

The rearrangement links TRBV6-5 to TRBJ2-1; a possible D gene is TRBD2 (6 bases). Germline V CDR1 and CDR2: MNHEY, SVGAGI. The CDR3 loop spans 15 amino acids. Trimming left V 5 bases short and J 8 bases short, with 19 bases between. The CDR3 sequence is CASSPWEIGGDEQFF. The CDR3 DNA is TGTGCCAGCAGTCCCTGGGAAATAGGAGGGGATGAGCAGTTCTTC.

The genes are TRBV10-3 and TRBJ1-4; possible D gene TRBD1, 6 bases. V gave up 10 bases and J gave up 0 bases, with 21 bases separating them. Germline V gives CDR1 ENHRY, CDR2 SYGVKD. This CDR3 has 17 residues. This CDR3 reads CATATGHLVATNEKLFF. The CDR3 nucleotides read TGTGCCACAGCGACGGGACATCTAGTTGCAACTAATGAAAAACTGTTTTTT.

The rearrangement uses TRBV7-2 and TRBJ1-6, with TRBD1 matching over 8 bases. CDR1 SGHTA and CDR2 FQGNSA come from the germline V gene. The CDR3 loop spans 14 amino acids. Trimming cost V 7 bases and J 8 bases; bases outside gene matches: 7. The CDR3 spells CASTATGGDSPLHF. DNA of the CDR3: TGTGCCAGCACCGCTACAGGGGGTGATTCACCCCTCCACTTT. Full variable domain (outside the CDR3, taken from reference TRBV7-2 and TRBJ1-6): GAGVSQSPSNKVTEKGKDVELRCDPISGHTALYWYRQSLGQGLEFLIYFQGNSAPDKSGLPSDRFSAERTGGSVSTLTIQRTQQEDSAVYLCASTATGGDSPLHFGNGTRLTVT.

The rearrangement joins TRBV19 to TRBJ2-1; 10 nucleotides line up with TRBD2. J gave up 7 bases and V 0 bases, and 6 bases lay outside the gene matches. The CDR3 loop spans 16 amino acids. Germline V gene lookup returns CDR1 LNHDA and CDR2 SQIVND (reference sequence). The CDR3 is CASSIDPSAGGNEQFF. The DNA for the CDR3 is TGTGCCAGTAGTATAGACCCCTCAGCGGGAGGGAATGAGCAGTTCTTC. The full variable domain, completed using reference TRBV19 and TRBJ2-1, is DGGITQSPKYLFRKEGQNVTLSCEQNLNHDAMYWYRQDPGQGLRLIYYSQIVNDFQKGDIAEGYSVSREKKESFPLTVTSAQKNPTAFYLCASSIDPSAGGNEQFFGPGTRLTVL.

The rearrangement links TRBV14 to TRBJ2-7; possibly TRBD1 for D (6 bases). V dropped 2 bases and J dropped 1 base, with 12 bases sitting between them. Germline V lookup: CDR1 SGHDN, CDR2 FVKESK. The CDR3 runs 15 residues. The CDR3 nucleotides are TGTGCCAGCAGCCAACCCGACAGGCCTTCCTACGAGCAGTACTTC. Translated: CASSQPDRPSYEQYF.

The rearrangement links TRBV28 to TRBJ1-2; no clear D. Germline lookup yields CDR1 MDHEN and CDR2 SYDVKM. V lost 10 bases and J lost 7, with 19 bases in between. This CDR3 spans 13 amino acids. The CDR3 sequence is CATSLLTTGGYTF. As DNA, the CDR3 is TGTGCCACTTCCTTACTTACCACCGGTGGCTACACCTTC.

The J gene is TRBJ2-7, the V gene TRBV5-1; 7 bases fit TRBD2. This CDR3 region has 19 residues. Per germline, CDR1 SGHRS and CDR2 YFSETQ. After removal of 4 bases from V and 6 bases from J, the junction contained 25 bases not matched to a gene. The CDR3 protein is CASSPISGSFGRRLGEQYF. The CDR3 nucleotides read TGCGCCAGCAGCCCAATTAGCGGGTCCTTCGGAAGACGATTGGGCGAGCAGTACTTC.

In its sample, this clone was seen a few times. The V call is TRBV5-1, the J call TRBJ1-2; D is unresolved. Trimming removed 0 bases at V and 0 bases at J, with 3 bases between. The germline CDR1 and CDR2 sequences are SGHRS and YFSETQ. The CDR3 contains 13 residues. CDR3 amino acids: CASSLDTNYGYTF. The CDR3 DNA sequence: TGCGCCAGCAGCTTGGACACTAACTATGGCTACACCTTC.

The chain recombines TRBV18 with TRBJ1-1; D not certain. The CDR3 has 17 residues. The germline gives CDR1 KGHSH, CDR2 LQKENI. The V and J ends lost 5 bases and 2 bases respectively, with 21 bases between them. The chain's CDR3 is CASSSNPNRPQNTEAFF. The CDR3 coding sequence is TGTGCCAGCTCATCAAACCCTAACAGACCCCAAAACACTGAAGCTTTCTTT. Full variable domain (missing parts from reference TRBV18 and TRBJ1-1): NAGVMQNPRHLVRRRGQEARLRCSPMKGHSHVYWYRQLPEEGLKFMVYLQKENIIDESGMPKERFSAEFPKEGPSILRIQQVVRGDSAAYFCASSSNPNRPQNTEAFFGQGTRLTVV.

V gene TRBV6-6 combines with J gene TRBJ1-2; perhaps TRBD1 as D (6 bases). The V and J ends lost 9 bases and 5 bases respectively, with 10 bases between them. This CDR3 comprises 11 residues. Germline V gives CDR1 MNHNY, CDR2 SVGAGI (reference sequence). This CDR3 reads CASGQIYGYTF. In DNA, the CDR3 is TGTGCCAGTGGACAGATATATGGCTACACCTTC.

The chain employs TRBV5-1 and TRBJ2-3; 7 bases map to TRBD1. This CDR3 has 14 residues. The V and J ends lost 6 bases and 6 bases, in that order; junction bases with no gene match: 10. CDR1 SGHRS and CDR2 YFSETQ come from the germline V gene. The CDR3 nucleotides read TGCGCCAGCACCCGGGACAGCGCTGGCGATACGCAGTATTTT. The encoded protein is CASTRDSAGDTQYF. The whole variable domain, filled in from reference TRBV5-1 and TRBJ2-3, reads KAGVTQTPRYLIKTRGQQVTLSCSPISGHRSVSWYQQTPGQGLQFLFEYFSETQRNKGNFPGRFSGRQFSNSRSEMNVSTLELGDSALYLCASTRDSAGDTQYFGPGTRLTVL.

This chain joins TRBV29-1 and TRBJ2-4; weak D call: TRBD1 (5 bases). The CDR3 consists of 14 residues. Germline assignment: CDR1 SQVTM and CDR2 ANQGSEA. V lost 2 bases and J lost 6, with 14 bases in between. The CDR3 nucleotides are TGCAGCGTTGAAAAGCAGGGTCGGGCAAACATTCAGTACTTC. Translating gives CSVEKQGRANIQYF.